Described below is a single T cell receptor (beta chain) sequence and its context. Its antigen is still unknown. Profiling relied on immunoSEQ multiplex PCR, and the TCRdb table lists in-frame clones only, not all of them. Of some 50,000 clones in the sample, more than 80% were seen once. The entry originates in a study of cytomegalovirus exposure and HLA in healthy donors. Trimming pared 3 bases from V and 6 bases from J, leaving 6 bases between. The CDR3 runs 12 residues. Looked up from germline, CDR1 is ENHRY and CDR2 is SYGVKD. Findings and limits, study-wide: Subsequent analysis found a tendency for first-cohort TCR clusters to co-occur within the 95 to 150 validation repertoires. In vitro checks showed that a few CMV-associated chains really do target CMV antigens. Overall, about 160 TCR beta chains were annotated as cytomegalovirus-associated.

The receptor's source is a woman under 30 in good health and CMV-seronegative. The rearrangement uses TRBV10-3 and TRBJ1-5; D is unresolved. Specimen: PBMCs. For the CDR3, the DNA is TGTGCCATCAGTGATATCAGTCAGCCCCAGCATTTT. It encodes CAISDISQPQHF.